The T cell receptor beta chain described here comes from a study of shared clonotypes between healthy human individuals. This clone was seen more than once but under ten times. TCRdb's table, derived via immunoSEQ multiplex PCR, lists solely in-frame clones and lacks some. The sample lists roughly 220,000 clones; over 60% were seen once. The germline V gene has CDR1 SEHNR and CDR2 FQNEAQ (reference sequence). The CDR3 totals 15 residues. Trimming left V 3 bases short and J 3 bases short, with 14 bases between. This sequence originates from a man aged 30 to 39 in good health. The genes are TRBV7-9 and TRBJ1-1; D is unresolved. The specimen was memory CD4+ T cells sorted from blood. Specified subset: CD45RA-negative fraction. The DNA of the CDR3 is TGTGCCAGCAGCTTGGTTGGGCCGTATGACACTGAAGCTTTCTTT. Protein sequence: CASSLVGPYDTEAFF.